This is a list of T cell receptor beta chains from one sample in a study of T-cell memory formation after mild COVID-19. TCRdb re-derived calls from the 5' RACE reads in MiXCR, one entry per CDR3 protein. The sample consists of approximately 240,000 distinct CDR3 sequences, about a sixth of them appearing once. The sample was PBMCs or a T cell subset sorted from them (not recorded which). These receptor sequences come from a man in his late teens or twenties who had mild COVID-19 (a few samples of this study predate the infection). Cell type and time point are not known. Each CDR3 is given with its conserved first and last residue. A D gene is named only where the DNA matches it firmly. A clone size is listed for some rows: how often the clone was seen (once, few, many), or a class if it is expanded.

d_gene,j_gene,v_gene,abundance,CDR3nt,CDR3aa
.,TRBJ1-1,TRBV4-1,many,TGCGCCAGCAGCCCTAGAGCTTTGAACACTGAAGCTTTCTTT,CASSPRALNTEAFF
.,TRBJ1-4,TRBV27,.,TGTGCCAGCAGTCAATATACAGGGCCAAAGGAAAAACTGTTTTTT,CASSQYTGPKEKLFF
.,TRBJ1-1,TRBV21-1,.,TGTGCCAGCAGCAAAGACGCGCAGGGGCCACAGCCGGGCACTGAAGCTTTCTTT,CASSKDAQGPQPGTEAFF
TRBD2,TRBJ2-1,TRBV9,.,TGTGCCAGCAGCGTTAGCGGGGGGTACAATGAGCAGTTCTTC,CASSVSGGYNEQFF
.,TRBJ1-1,TRBV18,.,TGTGCCAGCTCCGGGACGGGTGAAGCTTTCTTT,CASSGTGEAFF
.,TRBJ2-1,TRBV11-1,.,TGTGCCAGCAGCCCTTGGAGGGGGTCCAGGATATCATACAATGAGCAGTTCTTC,CASSPWRGSRISYNEQFF
TRBD1,TRBJ1-1,TRBV6-5,.,TGTGCCAGCAGTCGGCCTGGGACAGGGCGAACTGAAGCTTTCTTT,CASSRPGTGRTEAFF
.,TRBJ1-2,TRBV28,few,TGTGCCAGCAGTTTAACTCGCCAGGGTGTCGGCTACACCTTC,CASSLTRQGVGYTF
.,TRBJ2-4,TRBV5-1,few,TGCGCCAGCAGCTTGGTAGGAGGAAGCAACATTCAGTACTTC,CASSLVGGSNIQYF
.,TRBJ1-1,TRBV10-3,.,TGTGCCACCTTCAGTTTTGGCCGTGCTGAAGCTTTCTTT,CATFSFGRAEAFF
TRBD1,TRBJ2-7,TRBV15,few,TGTGCCACCAGCAGAGTCGGACAGGGACCCTACGAGCAGTACTTC,CATSRVGQGPYEQYF
.,TRBJ2-5,TRBV7-3,few,TGTGCCAGCAGCCGGGGAATCGGAGAGACCCAGTACTTC,CASSRGIGETQYF
TRBD2,TRBJ2-3,TRBV7-9,.,TGTGCCGCCGGGGGGGGAGCCACAGATACGCAGTATTTT,CAAGGGATDTQYF
.,TRBJ2-1,TRBV28,few,TGTGCCAGCCGAAGGGTTGTTGAGCAGTTCTTC,CASRRVVEQFF
.,TRBJ2-4,TRBV5-1,.,TGCGCCAGCAGCTTGGGTTCCGGGTGGGGAAACATTCAGTACTTC,CASSLGSGWGNIQYF
.,TRBJ2-3,TRBV5-1,.,TGCGCCAGCAGCTTAGTTCCCGCTAGCACAGATACGCAGTATTTT,CASSLVPASTDTQYF
TRBD2,TRBJ2-1,TRBV24-1,few,TGTGCCACCAGGCGGGGAGCGGGGGGTCAGAGCTCCTACAATGAGCAGTTCTTC,CATRRGAGGQSSYNEQFF
TRBD1,TRBJ1-1,TRBV27,.,TGTGCCAGCAGGGGGGACAGAGAGAACACTGAAGCTTTCTTT,CASRGDRENTEAFF
.,TRBJ2-3,TRBV6-1,.,TGTGCCAGCAGACTAACCCCGCGAGCAGATACGCAGTATTTT,CASRLTPRADTQYF
.,TRBJ2-2,TRBV7-7,many,TGTGCTAGCAGCTACCGACCCAACACCGGGGAGCTGTTTTTT,CASSYRPNTGELFF
.,TRBJ2-5,TRBV11-2,few,TGTGCCAGCAGCTCGTTGAGGGATGAAGAGACCCAGTACTTC,CASSSLRDEETQYF
.,TRBJ2-5,TRBV3-1,few,TGTGCCAGCAGCCAGCCGTGGTTCCAAGAGACCCAGTACTTC,CASSQPWFQETQYF
.,TRBJ1-6,TRBV19,.,TGTGCCAGTAGTCCGGGCTCATGGGATTCACCCCTCCACTTT,CASSPGSWDSPLHF
.,TRBJ1-1,TRBV11-2,few,TGTGCCAGCAGCTTATTAAAGGCTAACACTGAAGCTTTCTTT,CASSLLKANTEAFF
TRBD2,TRBJ2-1,TRBV6-2/TRBV6-3,few,TGTGCCAGCACCTCCACTACTTGGCGGGGGGGCAGCAATGAGCAGTTCTTC,CASTSTTWRGGSNEQFF
TRBD1,TRBJ1-2,TRBV5-1,few,TGCGCCAGCAGCTTGGGGACTTTAACAGGGGCCCATGGCTACACCTTC,CASSLGTLTGAHGYTF
.,TRBJ1-2,TRBV19,few,TGTGCCAGTAGTCCTACCCCCGGGGTGGACTATGGCTACACCTTC,CASSPTPGVDYGYTF
.,TRBJ1-2,TRBV12-3/TRBV12-4,.,TGTGCCAGCAGCCTTGGGACCGTGTCCTATGGCTACACCTTC,CASSLGTVSYGYTF
.,TRBJ2-7,TRBV4-3,.,TGCGCCAGCAGCCACCTCCGGGCCGACGAGCAGTACTTC,CASSHLRADEQYF
TRBD2,TRBJ2-1,TRBV7-2,few,TGTGCCAGCAGCTTAGATCTAGCGGGGGGGGATGAGCAGTTCTTC,CASSLDLAGGDEQFF
TRBD2,TRBJ2-1,TRBV29-1,few,TGCAGCGCCCGAGCACTAGCGGGGGGGCGGGGTGAGCAGTTCTTC,CSARALAGGRGEQFF
TRBD1,TRBJ2-5,TRBV28,.,TGTGCCAGCAGTGGAGGACAGGGGGCCCAAGAGACCCAGTACTTC,CASSGGQGAQETQYF
.,TRBJ1-1,TRBV12-3/TRBV12-4,many,TGTGCCAGCAGTCCGACAGGCATGAACACTGAAGCTTTCTTT,CASSPTGMNTEAFF
.,TRBJ2-5,TRBV6-6,.,TGTGCCAGCAGTGGGACGCTGACCCAAGAGACCCAGTACTTC,CASSGTLTQETQYF
.,TRBJ2-2,TRBV11-2,few,TGTGCCAGCAGCTTAGATATAATAGGGGAGCTGTTTTTT,CASSLDIIGELFF
TRBD1,TRBJ1-5,TRBV4-1,many,TGCGCCAGCAGCTTACGACAGGGCAGGGGGTATCAGCCCCAGCATTTT,CASSLRQGRGYQPQHF
TRBD1,TRBJ1-5,TRBV19,few,TGTGCCAGTAGTAATTGGGGACAGGGGGAAGGCAATCAGCCCCAGCATTTT,CASSNWGQGEGNQPQHF
TRBD1,TRBJ2-5,TRBV12-3/TRBV12-4,.,TGTGCCAGCAGGCTAGCCGGGACAGGGATAGAGACCCAGTACTTC,CASRLAGTGIETQYF
.,TRBJ1-2,TRBV4-1,.,TGCGCCAGCAGCTCCCTCCGGGGCTACACCTTC,CASSSLRGYTF
.,TRBJ2-5,TRBV5-1,few,TGCGCCAGCAGCGGGGGGGACAGGTGGCAAGAGACCCAGTACTTC,CASSGGDRWQETQYF
TRBD2,TRBJ2-3,TRBV4-1,.,TGCGCCAGCAGCCAACTTAGCGGGGCGAGAGATACGCAGTATTTT,CASSQLSGARDTQYF
.,TRBJ1-3,TRBV4-3,.,TGCGCCAGCAGCCAAGACGTTGGCAGGACAGAGAGGAACACCATATATTTT,CASSQDVGRTERNTIYF
.,TRBJ1-6,TRBV9,.,TGTGCCAGCAGCGTGGGGGAATGGGCCAATTCACCCCTCCACTTT,CASSVGEWANSPLHF
.,TRBJ1-1,TRBV4-1,.,TGCGCCAGCAGCCTCGAGGTCCGTACTGAAGCTTTCTTT,CASSLEVRTEAFF
.,TRBJ2-2,TRBV18,many,TGTGCCAGCTCACCACGGGCAGCGGCTAACACCGGGGAGCTGTTTTTT,CASSPRAAANTGELFF
.,TRBJ1-1,TRBV4-2,.,TGTGCCAGCAGCCAAGGGTCGGGGAAGGGGACTGAAGCTTTCTTT,CASSQGSGKGTEAFF
.,TRBJ2-1,TRBV7-2,few,TGTGCCAGCAGCTTAAGTCCTAGTTCGGGGAATGAGCAGTTCTTC,CASSLSPSSGNEQFF